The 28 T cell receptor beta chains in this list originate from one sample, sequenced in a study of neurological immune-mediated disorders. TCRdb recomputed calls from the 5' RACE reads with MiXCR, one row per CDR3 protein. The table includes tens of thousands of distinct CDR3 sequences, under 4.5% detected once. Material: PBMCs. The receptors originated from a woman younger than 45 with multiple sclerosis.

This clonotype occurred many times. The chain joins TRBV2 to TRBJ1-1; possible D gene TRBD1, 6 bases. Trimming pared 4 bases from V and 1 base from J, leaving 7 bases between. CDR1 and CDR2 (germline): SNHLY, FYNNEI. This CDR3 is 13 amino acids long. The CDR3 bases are TGTGCCAGCAGTGCAGGGGAGAACACTGAAGCTTTCTTT. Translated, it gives CASSAGENTEAFF.

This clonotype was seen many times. The CDR3 reads CASSLAGGATTNEKLFF. The CDR3 coding sequence is TGTGCCAGCAGCTTAGCGGGGGGCGCGACGACTAATGAAAAACTGTTTTTT. The V call is TRBV7-2, the J call TRBJ1-4; tentatively, D is TRBD1 (6 bases). CDR1 is SGHTA, CDR2 FQGNSA, per germline. This CDR3 has 17 amino acids. The V end was cut by 0 bases, the J end by 2 bases, with 13 bases between.

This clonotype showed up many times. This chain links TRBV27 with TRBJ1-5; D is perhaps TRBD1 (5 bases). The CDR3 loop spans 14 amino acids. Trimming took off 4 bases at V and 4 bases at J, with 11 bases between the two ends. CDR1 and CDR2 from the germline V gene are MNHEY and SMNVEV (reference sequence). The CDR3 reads CASSSTVTNQPQHF. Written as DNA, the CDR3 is TGTGCCAGCAGTTCGACAGTGACAAATCAGCCCCAGCATTTT.

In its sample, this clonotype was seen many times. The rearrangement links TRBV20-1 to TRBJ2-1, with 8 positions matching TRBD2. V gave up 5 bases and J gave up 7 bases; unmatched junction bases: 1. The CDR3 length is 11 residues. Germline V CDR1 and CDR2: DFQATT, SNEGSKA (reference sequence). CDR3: CSAERGNEQFF. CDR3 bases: TGCAGTGCTGAGCGGGGGAATGAGCAGTTCTTC.

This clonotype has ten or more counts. DNA of the CDR3: TGCGCCAGCAGCTCTGGACAGCCGAACACTGAAGCTTTCTTT. Amino acids: CASSSGQPNTEAFF. This rearrangement joins TRBV5-1 to TRBJ1-1; a possible D gene is TRBD1 (6 bases). Trimming stripped 3 bases from V and 1 base from J, with 10 bases between. The V gene's germline CDR1 is SGHRS and CDR2 YFSETQ. The CDR3 runs to 14 residues.

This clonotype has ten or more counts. The CDR3 DNA sequence: TGTGCCAGCAGCTCGGGACAGGGGGCCCTATACTATGGCTACACCTTC. It specifies CASSSGQGALYYGYTF. This chain connects TRBV5-6 to TRBJ1-2; 12 bases agree with TRBD1. The J segment lost 3 bases and the V segment lost 3 bases, leaving 6 bases of the junction unmatched. The CDR3 contains 16 residues. Germline V gene lookup returns CDR1 SGHDT and CDR2 YYEEEE.

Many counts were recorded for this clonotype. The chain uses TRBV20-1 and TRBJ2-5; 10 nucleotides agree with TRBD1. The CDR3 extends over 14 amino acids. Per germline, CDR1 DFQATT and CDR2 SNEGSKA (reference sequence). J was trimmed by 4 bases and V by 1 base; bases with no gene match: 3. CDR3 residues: CSARGQGARETQYF. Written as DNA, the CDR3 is TGCAGTGCTAGAGGACAGGGGGCCAGAGAGACCCAGTACTTC.

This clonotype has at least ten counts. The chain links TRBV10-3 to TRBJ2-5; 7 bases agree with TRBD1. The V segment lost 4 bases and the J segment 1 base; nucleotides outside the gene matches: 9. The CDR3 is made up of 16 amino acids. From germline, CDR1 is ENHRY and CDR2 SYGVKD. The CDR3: CAISGPEGTVQETQYF. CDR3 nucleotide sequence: TGTGCCATCAGTGGGCCTGAGGGGACAGTCCAAGAGACCCAGTACTTC.

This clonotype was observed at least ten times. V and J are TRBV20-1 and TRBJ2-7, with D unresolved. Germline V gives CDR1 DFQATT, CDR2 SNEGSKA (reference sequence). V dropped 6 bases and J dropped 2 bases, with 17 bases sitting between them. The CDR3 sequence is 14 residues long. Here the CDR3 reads CSAEVGGNTYEQYF. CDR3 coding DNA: TGCAGTGCCGAGGTCGGCGGAAACACCTACGAGCAGTACTTC.

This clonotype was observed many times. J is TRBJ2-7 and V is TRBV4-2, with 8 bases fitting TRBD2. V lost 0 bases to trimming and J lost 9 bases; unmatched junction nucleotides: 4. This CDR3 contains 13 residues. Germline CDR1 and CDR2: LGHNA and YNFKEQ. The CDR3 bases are TGTGCCAGCAGCCAAGATCTCCTAGCGGGGCAGTACTTC. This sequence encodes CASSQDLLAGQYF.

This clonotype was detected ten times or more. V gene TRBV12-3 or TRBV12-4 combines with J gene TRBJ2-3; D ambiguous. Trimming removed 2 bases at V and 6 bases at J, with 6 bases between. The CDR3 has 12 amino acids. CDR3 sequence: CASSLIGDTQYF. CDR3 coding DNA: TGTGCCAGCAGTTTAATCGGCGATACGCAGTATTTT.

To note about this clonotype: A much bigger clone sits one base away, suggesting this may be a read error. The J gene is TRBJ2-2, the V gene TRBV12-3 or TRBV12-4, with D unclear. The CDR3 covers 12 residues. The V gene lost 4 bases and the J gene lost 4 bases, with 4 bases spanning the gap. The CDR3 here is CASSWSTGELFF. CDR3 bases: TGTGCCAGCAGTTGGAGCACCGGGGAGCTGTTTTTT.

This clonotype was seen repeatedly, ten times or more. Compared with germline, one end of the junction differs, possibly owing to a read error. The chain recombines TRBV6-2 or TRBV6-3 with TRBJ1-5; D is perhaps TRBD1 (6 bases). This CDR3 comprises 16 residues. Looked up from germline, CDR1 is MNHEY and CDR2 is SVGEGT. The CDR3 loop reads CASSYSAGASNQPQNF. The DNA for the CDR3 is TGTGCCAGCAGTTACTCCGCGGGGGCCAGCAATCAGCCCCAGAATTTT.

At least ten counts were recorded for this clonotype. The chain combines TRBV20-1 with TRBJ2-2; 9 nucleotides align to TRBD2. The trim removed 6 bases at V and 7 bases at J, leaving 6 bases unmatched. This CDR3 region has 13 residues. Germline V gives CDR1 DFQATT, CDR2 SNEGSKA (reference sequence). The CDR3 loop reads CSAPRREGGELFF. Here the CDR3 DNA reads TGCAGTGCCCCGAGGCGGGAGGGCGGGGAGCTGTTTTTT.

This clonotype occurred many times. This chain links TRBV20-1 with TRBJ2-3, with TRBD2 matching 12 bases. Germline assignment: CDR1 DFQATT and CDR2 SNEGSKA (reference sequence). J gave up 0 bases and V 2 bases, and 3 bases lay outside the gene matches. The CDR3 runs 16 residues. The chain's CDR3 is CSARSGTSGSTDTQYF. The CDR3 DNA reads TGCAGTGCTAGAAGTGGGACTAGCGGGAGCACAGATACGCAGTATTTT.

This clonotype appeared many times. Here the CDR3 reads CSAPAGASDTQYF. The CDR3 DNA follows: TGCAGTGCCCCAGCGGGAGCATCTGATACGCAGTATTTT. The rearrangement uses TRBV20-1 and TRBJ2-3; 8 bases are a match to TRBD2. This CDR3 is 13 amino acids long. Germline values: CDR1 DFQATT, CDR2 SNEGSKA (reference sequence). V was clipped by 6 bases and J by 6 bases; unmatched bases: 8.

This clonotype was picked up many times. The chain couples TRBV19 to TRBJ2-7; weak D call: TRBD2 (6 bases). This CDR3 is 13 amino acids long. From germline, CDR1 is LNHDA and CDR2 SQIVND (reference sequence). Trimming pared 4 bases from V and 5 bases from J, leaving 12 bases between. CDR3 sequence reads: CASSNGGIHEQYF. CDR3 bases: TGTGCCAGTAGTAATGGAGGGATCCACGAGCAGTACTTC.

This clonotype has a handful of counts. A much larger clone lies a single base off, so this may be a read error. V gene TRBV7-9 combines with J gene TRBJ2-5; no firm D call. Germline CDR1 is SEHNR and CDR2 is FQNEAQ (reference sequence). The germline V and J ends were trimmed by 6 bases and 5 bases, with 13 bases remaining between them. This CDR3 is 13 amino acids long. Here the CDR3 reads CASRPTTLETQYF. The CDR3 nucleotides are TGTGCCAGCAGGCCCACTACATTGGAGACCCAGTACTTC. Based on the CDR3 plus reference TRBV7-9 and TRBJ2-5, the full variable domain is DTGVSQNPRHKITKRGQNVTFRCDPISEHNRLYWYRQTLGQGPEFLTYFQNEAQLEKSRLLSDRFSAERPKGSFSTLEIQRTEQGDSAMYLCASRPTTLETQYFGPGTRLLVL.

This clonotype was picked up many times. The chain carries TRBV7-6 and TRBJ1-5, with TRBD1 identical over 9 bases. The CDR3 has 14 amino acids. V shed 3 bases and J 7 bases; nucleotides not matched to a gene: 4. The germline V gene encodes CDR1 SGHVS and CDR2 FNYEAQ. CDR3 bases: TGTGCCAGCAGCTTGGGGACAGGGACCCAGCCCCAGCATTTT. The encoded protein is CASSLGTGTQPQHF.

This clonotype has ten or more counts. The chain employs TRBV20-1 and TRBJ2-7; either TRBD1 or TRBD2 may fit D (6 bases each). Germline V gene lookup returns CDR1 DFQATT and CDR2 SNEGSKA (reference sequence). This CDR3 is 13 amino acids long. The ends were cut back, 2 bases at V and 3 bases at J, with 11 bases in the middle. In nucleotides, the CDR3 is TGCAGTGCTAGATGGGGGGCGGACTACGAGCAGTACTTC. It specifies CSARWGADYEQYF.

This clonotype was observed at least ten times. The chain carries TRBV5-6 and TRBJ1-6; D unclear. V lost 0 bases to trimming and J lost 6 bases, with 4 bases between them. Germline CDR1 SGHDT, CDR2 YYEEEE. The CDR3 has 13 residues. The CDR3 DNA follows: TGTGCCAGCAGCTTGGCCATTAATTCACCCCTCCACTTT. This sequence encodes CASSLAINSPLHF.

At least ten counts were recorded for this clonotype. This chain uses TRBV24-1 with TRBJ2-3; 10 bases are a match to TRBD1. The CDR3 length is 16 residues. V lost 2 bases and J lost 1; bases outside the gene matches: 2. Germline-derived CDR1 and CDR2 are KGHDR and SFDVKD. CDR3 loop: CATSDSGTGGTDTQYF. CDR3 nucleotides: TGTGCCACCAGTGATTCGGGGACAGGGGGCACAGATACGCAGTATTTT.

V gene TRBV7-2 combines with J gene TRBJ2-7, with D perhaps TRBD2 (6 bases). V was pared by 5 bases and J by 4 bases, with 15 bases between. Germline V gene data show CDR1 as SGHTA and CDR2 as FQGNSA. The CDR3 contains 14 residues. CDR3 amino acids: CASSPGGARYEQYF. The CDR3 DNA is TGTGCCAGCAGCCCCGGGGGTGCGAGGTACGAGCAGTACTTC.

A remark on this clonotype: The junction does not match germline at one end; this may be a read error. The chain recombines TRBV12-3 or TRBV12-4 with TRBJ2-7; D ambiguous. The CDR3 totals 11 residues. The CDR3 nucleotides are TGTCCCAGCAGTTTTTTGGACGAGCAGTACTTC. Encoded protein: CPSSFLDEQYF.

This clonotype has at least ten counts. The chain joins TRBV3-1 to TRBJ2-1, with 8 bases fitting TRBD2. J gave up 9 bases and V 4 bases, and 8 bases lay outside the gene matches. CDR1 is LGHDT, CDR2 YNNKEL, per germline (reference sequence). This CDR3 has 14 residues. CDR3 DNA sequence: TGTGCCAGCAGCCCGAGCGGGGGCAGGGGTGAGCAGTTCTTC. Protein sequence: CASSPSGGRGEQFF.

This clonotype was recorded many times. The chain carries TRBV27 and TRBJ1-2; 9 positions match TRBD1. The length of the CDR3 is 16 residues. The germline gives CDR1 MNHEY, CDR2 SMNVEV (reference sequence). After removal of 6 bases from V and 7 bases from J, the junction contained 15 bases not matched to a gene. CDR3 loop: CASSQIQGAKVRGYTF. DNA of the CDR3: TGTGCCAGCAGCCAAATACAGGGGGCGAAGGTGCGTGGCTACACCTTC.

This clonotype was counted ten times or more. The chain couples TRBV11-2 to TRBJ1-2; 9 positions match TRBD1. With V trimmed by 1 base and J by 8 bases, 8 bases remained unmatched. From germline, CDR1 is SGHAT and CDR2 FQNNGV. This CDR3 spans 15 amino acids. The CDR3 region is CASSLGAGTGYGYTF. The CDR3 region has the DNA TGTGCCAGCAGCTTAGGGGCGGGGACAGGGTACGGCTACACCTTC.

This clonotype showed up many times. The CDR3 bases are TGCGCCAGCAGTTCCGGAGGAGGGAGCGGGACAAAGTTCTTC. Its protein is CASSSGGGSGTKFF. The chain employs TRBV5-1 and TRBJ2-1, with a possible D match to TRBD2 (7 bases). The CDR3 is 14 amino acids. V shed 5 bases and J shed 14 bases, with 23 bases lying between them. Germline CDR1 SGHRS, CDR2 YFSETQ.